The TCR beta chain under discussion was sequenced for a study of OX40 agonist ivuxolimab in advanced cancers. Turning to the study itself: Participants averaged roughly 60 years of age (range roughly 20 to 90) and were less than 85% male. Earlier treatment with anti-PD-1, anti-PD-L1 or anti-CTLA-4 was permitted, and around 36% had received some.

This clone has just a few counts. This specimen includes other DNA sequences encoding the same CDR3. V lost 4 bases and J lost 4; bases outside the gene matches: 1. Germline CDR1 reads MGHRA; CDR2 reads YSYEKL. CDR3 size: 15 residues. The repertoire was sequenced with immunoSEQ multiplex PCR; TCRdb's copy has only in-frame clones and lacks some. This sample has approximately 28,000 clones, with around 87% found just once. Sequencing used CD4+ or CD8+ T cells sorted from blood, obtained in a trial of the OX40 agonist ivuxolimab. The chain is built from TRBV4-1 and TRBJ2-7; TRBD2 matches 16 bases. This TCR was recovered from an adult with an advanced solid tumor such as melanoma, head and neck, liver or kidney cancer. The chain's CDR3 is CASSPGLAGGYEQYF. The CDR3 region has the DNA TGCGCCAGCAGCCCGGGACTAGCGGGAGGGTACGAGCAGTACTTC.